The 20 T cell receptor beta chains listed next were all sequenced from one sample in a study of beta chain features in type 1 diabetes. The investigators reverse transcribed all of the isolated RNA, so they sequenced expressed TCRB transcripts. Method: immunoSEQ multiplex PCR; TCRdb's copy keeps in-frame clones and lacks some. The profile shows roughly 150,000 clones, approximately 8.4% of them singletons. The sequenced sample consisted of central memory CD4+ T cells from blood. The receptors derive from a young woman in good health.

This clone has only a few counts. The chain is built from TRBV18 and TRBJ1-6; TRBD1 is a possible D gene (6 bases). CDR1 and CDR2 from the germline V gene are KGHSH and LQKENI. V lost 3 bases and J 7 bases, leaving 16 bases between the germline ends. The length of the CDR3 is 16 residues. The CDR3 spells CASSPQGGLENSPLHF. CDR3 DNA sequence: TGTGCCAGCTCACCTCAAGGGGGTCTCGAGAATTCACCCCTCCACTTT. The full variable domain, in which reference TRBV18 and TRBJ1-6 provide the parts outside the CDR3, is NAGVMQNPRHLVRRRGQEARLRCSPMKGHSHVYWYRQLPEEGLKFMVYLQKENIIDESGMPKERFSAEFPKEGPSILRIQQVVRGDSAAYFCASSPQGGLENSPLHFGNGTRLTVT.

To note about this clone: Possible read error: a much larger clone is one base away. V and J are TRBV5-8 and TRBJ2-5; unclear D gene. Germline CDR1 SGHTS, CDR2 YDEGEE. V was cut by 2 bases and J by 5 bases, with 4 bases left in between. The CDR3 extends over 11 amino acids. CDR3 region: CASSFRETQYF. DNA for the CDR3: TGTGCCAGCAGCTTCAGGGAGACCCAGTACTTC.

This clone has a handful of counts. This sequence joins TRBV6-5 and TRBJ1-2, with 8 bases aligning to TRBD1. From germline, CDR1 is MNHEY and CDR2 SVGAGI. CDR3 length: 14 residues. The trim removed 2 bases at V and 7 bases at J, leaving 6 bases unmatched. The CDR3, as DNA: TGTGCCAGCAGTTACACCGACAGGGGAGGTGGCTACACCTTC. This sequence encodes CASSYTDRGGGYTF.

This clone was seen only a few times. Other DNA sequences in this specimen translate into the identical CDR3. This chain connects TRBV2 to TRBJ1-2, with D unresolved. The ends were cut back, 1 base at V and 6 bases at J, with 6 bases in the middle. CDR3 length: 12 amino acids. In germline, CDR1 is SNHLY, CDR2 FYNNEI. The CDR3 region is CASSEEGDGYTF. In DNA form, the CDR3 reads TGTGCCAGCAGTGAAGAGGGAGATGGCTACACCTTC.

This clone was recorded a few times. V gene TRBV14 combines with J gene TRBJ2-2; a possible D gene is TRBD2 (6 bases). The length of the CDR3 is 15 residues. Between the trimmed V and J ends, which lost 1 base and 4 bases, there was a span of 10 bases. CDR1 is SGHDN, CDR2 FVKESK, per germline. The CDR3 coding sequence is TGTGCCAGCAGCCAAGGACTAGTAGTCACCGGGGAGCTGTTTTTT. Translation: CASSQGLVVTGELFF.

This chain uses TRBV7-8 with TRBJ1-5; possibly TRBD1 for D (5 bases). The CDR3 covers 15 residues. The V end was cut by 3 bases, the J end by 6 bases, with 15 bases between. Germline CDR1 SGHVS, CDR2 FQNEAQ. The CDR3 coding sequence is TGTGCCAGCAGCTTTTACCTCGGACAACGTCAGCCCCAGCATTTT. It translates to CASSFYLGQRQPQHF.

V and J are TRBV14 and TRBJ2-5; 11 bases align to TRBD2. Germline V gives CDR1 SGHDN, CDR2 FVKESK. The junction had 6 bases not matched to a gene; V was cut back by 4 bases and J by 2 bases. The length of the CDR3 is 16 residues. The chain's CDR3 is CASSLLGTSGQETQYF. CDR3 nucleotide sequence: TGTGCCAGCAGCCTCCTGGGGACTAGCGGACAAGAGACCCAGTACTTC.

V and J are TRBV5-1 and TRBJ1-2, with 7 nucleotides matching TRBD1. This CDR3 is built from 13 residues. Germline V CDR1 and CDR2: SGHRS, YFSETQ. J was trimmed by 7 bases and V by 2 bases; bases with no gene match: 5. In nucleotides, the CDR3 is TGCGCCAGCAGCTTCACAGGGGAGATTGGCTACACCTTC. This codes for CASSFTGEIGYTF.

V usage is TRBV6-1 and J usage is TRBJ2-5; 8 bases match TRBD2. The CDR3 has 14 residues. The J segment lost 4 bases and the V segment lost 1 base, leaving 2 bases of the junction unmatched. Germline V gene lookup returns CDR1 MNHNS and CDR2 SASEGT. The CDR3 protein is CASSEGLARETQYF. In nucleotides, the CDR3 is TGTGCCAGCAGTGAAGGACTAGCGAGAGAGACCCAGTACTTC.

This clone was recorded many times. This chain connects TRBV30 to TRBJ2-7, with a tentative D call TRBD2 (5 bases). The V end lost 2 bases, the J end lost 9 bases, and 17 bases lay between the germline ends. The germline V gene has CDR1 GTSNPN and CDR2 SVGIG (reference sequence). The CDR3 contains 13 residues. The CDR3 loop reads CAWSPPGFGRQYF. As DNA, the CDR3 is TGTGCCTGGAGTCCACCGGGGTTCGGGCGGCAGTACTTC. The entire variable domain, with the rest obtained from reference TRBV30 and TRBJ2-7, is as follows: SQTIHQWPATLVQPVGSPLSLECTVEGTSNPNLYWYRQAAGRGLQLLFYSVGIGQISSEVPQNLSASRPQDRQFILSSKKLLLSDSGFYLCAWSPPGFGRQYFGPGTRLTVT.

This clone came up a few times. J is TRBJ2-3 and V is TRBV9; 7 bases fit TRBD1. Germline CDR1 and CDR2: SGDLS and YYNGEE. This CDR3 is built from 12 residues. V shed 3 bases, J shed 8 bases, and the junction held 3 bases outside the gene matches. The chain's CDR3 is CASSANRGTQYF. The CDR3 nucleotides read TGTGCCAGCAGCGCAAACAGGGGTACGCAGTATTTT.

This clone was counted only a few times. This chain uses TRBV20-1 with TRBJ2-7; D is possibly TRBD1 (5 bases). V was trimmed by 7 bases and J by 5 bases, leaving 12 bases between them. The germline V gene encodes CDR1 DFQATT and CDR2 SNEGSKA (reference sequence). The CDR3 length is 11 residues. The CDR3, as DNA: TGCAGTGGCAGGGAAGCCCACGAGCAGTACTTC. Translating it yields CSGREAHEQYF.

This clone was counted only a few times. DNA of the CDR3: TGTGCCTGGAGGGCATCCCAGGGGACAGCTTTCTTT. It codes for CAWRASQGTAFF. The rearrangement joins TRBV30 to TRBJ1-1, with D possibly being TRBD1 (6 bases). The CDR3 sequence is 12 residues long. The V gene lost 3 bases and the J gene lost 10 bases, with 15 bases spanning the gap. From germline, CDR1 is GTSNPN and CDR2 SVGIG (reference sequence).

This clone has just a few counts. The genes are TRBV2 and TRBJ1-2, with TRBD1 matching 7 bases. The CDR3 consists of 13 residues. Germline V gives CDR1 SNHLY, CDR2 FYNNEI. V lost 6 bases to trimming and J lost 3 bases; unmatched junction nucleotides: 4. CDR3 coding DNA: TGTGCCAGCAGCGATACAGGGGACTATGGCTACACCTTC. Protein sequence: CASSDTGDYGYTF.

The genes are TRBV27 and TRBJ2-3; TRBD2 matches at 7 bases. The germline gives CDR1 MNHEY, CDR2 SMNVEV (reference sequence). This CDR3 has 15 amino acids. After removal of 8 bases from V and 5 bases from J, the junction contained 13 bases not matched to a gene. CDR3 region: CASRMRGLWGDTQYF. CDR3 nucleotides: TGTGCCAGCCGTATGCGGGGGTTGTGGGGAGATACGCAGTATTTT.

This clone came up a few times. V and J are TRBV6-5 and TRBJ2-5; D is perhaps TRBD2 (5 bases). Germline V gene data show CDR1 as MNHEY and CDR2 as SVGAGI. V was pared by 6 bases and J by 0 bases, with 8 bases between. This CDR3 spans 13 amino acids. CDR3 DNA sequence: TGTGCCAGCAGCCCGGGGTACCAAGAGACCCAGTACTTC. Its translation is CASSPGYQETQYF.

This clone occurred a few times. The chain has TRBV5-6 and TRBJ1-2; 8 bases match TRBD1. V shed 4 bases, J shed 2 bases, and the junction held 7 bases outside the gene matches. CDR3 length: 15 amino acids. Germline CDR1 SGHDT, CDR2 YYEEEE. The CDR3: CASSPGDRINYGYTF. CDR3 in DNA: TGTGCCAGCAGCCCCGGGGACAGGATCAACTATGGCTACACCTTC.

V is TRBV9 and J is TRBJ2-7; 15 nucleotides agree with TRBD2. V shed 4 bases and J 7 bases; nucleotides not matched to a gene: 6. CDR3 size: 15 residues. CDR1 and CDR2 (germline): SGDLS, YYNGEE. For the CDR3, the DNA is TGTGCCAGCAGCCCCGGACTAGCGGGGGGGCTAGAGCAGTACTTC. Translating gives CASSPGLAGGLEQYF.

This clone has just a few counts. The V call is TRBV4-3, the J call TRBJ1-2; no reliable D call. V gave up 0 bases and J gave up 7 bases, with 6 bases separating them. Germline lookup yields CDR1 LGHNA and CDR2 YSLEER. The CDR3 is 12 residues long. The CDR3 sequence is CASSQDRVGYTF. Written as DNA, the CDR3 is TGCGCCAGCAGCCAAGATCGGGTTGGCTACACCTTC.

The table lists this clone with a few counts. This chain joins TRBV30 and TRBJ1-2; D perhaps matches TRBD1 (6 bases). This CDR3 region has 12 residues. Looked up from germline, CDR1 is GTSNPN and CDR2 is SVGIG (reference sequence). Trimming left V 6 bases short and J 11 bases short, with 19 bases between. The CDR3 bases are TGTGCCTGTATAAAAACAGGGAACTCTTACACCTTC. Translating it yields CACIKTGNSYTF.